One and the same sample provided the 4 T cell receptor beta chains below, sequenced in a study of T-cell reconstitution after alpha-beta-depleted transplantation in children (dated by TCRdb to 2015 to 2016). Receptor libraries were prepared by PCR. Sequencer: Illumina HiSeq 2500. TCR libraries were prepared with molecular barcoding, using unique molecular identifiers to normalize TCRbeta repertoire quantification. Using fastp at Q25 and MiXCR, TCRdb reprocessed the public reads and kept productive beta chains. Entries that share a CDR3 protein sequence are merged under the most common genes and DNA. This sample comprises hundreds of thousands of distinct CDR3 sequences, under 15% of them detected only once. About 0.77% of the sample is taken by the ten largest. In light of the paper, this sample's treatment or condition label describes: allogeneic hematopoietic cell transplantation with graft depleted of TCRalphabeta T cells and CD19 B cells.

The sample was PBMCs, taken before TCRalphabeta/CD19-depleted stem cell transplant. These TCRs come from a girl aged 2 to 10 with congenital amegakaryocytic thrombocytopenia, due to receive a stem cell transplant.

The chain recombines TRBV6-1 with TRBJ1-4; 7 positions match TRBD1. V was pared by 10 bases and J by 7 bases, with 15 bases of the junction left unmatched. The CDR3 consists of 15 residues. CDR1 is MNHNS, CDR2 SASEGT, per germline. Here the CDR3 DNA reads TGTGCCACGGGGCCTTGGGCGGGACAGAGTGAAAAACTGTTTTTT. Translating it yields CATGPWAGQSEKLFF.

This clonotype has a count of ten or more. The chain employs TRBV20-1 and TRBJ2-3, with a tentative D call TRBD2 (5 bases). This CDR3 comprises 13 residues. Germline V lookup: CDR1 DFQATT, CDR2 SNEGSKA (reference sequence). CDR3 region: CSQESNGLDTQYF. The CDR3 nucleotides read TGCAGCCAAGAGTCAAACGGACTTGATACGCAGTATTTT.

There are many counts of this clonotype. The chain employs TRBV11-3 and TRBJ2-2, with a possible D match to TRBD2 (5 bases). V shed 2 bases and J shed 2 bases, with 6 bases lying between them. The germline gives CDR1 SGHNT, CDR2 YENEEA. The CDR3 covers 14 residues. This CDR3 is CASSLRGNTGELFF. CDR3 DNA: TGTGCCAGCAGCTTACGGGGAAACACCGGGGAGCTGTTTTTT.

Remarks on this clonotype: A junction boundary mismatches the germline segment, possibly from a read error. The gene calls are TRBV20-1 and TRBJ1-2; 9 nucleotides match TRBD1. In germline, CDR1 is DFQATT, CDR2 SNEGSKA (reference sequence). This CDR3 contains 17 residues. Here the CDR3 DNA reads TGCTGTGCTAGAGATCTCTGGGGACAGGGCCGGAGCTATGGCTACACCTTC. Protein product: CCARDLWGQGRSYGYTF.